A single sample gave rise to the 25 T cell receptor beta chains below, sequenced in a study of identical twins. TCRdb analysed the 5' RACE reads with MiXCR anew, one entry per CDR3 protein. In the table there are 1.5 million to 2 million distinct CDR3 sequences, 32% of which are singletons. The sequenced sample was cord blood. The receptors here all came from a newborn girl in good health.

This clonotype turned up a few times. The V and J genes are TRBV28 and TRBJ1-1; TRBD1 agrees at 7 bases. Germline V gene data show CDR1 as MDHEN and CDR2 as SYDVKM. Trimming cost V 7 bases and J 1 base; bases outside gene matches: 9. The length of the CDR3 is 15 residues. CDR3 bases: TGTGCCAGCAACCTAAACAGGGGCCCGAACACTGAAGCTTTCTTT. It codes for CASNLNRGPNTEAFF.

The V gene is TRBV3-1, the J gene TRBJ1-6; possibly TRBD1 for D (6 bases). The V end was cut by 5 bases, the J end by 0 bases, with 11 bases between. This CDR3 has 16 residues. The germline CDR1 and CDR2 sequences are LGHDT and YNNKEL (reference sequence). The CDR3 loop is CASSDTGSSYNSPLHF. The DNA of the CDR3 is TGTGCCAGCAGCGACACAGGGAGCTCCTATAATTCACCCCTCCACTTT.

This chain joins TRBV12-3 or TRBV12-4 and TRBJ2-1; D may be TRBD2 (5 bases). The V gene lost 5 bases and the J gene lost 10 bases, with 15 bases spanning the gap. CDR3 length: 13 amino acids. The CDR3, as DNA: TGTGCCAGCAGTAACGGACTGTCCTACGAGCAGTTCTTC. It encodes CASSNGLSYEQFF.

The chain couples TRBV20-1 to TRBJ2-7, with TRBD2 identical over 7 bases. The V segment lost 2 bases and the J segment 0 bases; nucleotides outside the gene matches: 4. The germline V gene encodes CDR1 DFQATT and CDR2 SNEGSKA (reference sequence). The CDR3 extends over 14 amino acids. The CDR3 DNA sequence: TGCAGTGCTAGACGGCGGGAGCGCTCCTACGAGCAGTACTTC. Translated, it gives CSARRRERSYEQYF.

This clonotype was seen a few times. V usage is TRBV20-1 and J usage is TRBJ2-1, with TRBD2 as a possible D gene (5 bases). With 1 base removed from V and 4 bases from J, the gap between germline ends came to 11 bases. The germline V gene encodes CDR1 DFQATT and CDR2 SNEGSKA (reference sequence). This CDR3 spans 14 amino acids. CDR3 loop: CSARAGDIYNEQFF. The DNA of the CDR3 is TGCAGTGCTAGAGCCGGGGATATATACAATGAGCAGTTCTTC.

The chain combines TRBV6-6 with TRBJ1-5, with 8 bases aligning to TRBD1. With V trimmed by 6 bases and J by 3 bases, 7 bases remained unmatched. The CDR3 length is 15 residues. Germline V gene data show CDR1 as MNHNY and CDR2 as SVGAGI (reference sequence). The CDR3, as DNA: TGTGCCAGCAGGTCCTTGACAGGGGCCAATCAGCCCCAGCATTTT. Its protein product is CASRSLTGANQPQHF.

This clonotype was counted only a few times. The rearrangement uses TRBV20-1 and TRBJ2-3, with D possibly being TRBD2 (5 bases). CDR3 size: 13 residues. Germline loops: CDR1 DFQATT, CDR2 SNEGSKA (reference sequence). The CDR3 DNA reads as TGCAGCCGACGGCGGCGGGGCACAGATACGCAGTATTTT. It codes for CSRRRRGTDTQYF.

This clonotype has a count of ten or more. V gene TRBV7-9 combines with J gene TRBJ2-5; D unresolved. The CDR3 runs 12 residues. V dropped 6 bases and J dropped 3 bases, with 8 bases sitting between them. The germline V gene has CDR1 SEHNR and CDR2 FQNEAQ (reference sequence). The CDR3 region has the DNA TGTGCCAGCAGTCTTCAAAAAGAGACCCAGTACTTC. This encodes CASSLQKETQYF.

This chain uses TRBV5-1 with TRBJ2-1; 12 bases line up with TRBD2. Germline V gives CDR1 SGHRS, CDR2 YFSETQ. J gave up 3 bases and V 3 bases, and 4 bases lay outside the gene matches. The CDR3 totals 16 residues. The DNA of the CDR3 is TGCGCCAGCAGCTCTCTAGCGGGGGGGATCTACAATGAGCAGTTCTTC. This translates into CASSSLAGGIYNEQFF.

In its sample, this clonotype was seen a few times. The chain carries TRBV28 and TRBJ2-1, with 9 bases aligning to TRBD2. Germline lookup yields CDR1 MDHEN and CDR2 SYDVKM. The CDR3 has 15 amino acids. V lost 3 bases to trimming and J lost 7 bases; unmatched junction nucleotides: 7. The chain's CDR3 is CASSLVLAGRNEQFF. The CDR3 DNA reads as TGTGCCAGCAGTTTGGTCCTAGCGGGAAGGAATGAGCAGTTCTTC.

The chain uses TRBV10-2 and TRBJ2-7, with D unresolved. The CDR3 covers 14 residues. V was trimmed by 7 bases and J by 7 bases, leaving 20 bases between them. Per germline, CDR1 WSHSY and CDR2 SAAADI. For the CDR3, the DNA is TGCGCCAGCACCGTCGGGTCCGCCTACAATGAGCAGTACTTC. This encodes CASTVGSAYNEQYF.

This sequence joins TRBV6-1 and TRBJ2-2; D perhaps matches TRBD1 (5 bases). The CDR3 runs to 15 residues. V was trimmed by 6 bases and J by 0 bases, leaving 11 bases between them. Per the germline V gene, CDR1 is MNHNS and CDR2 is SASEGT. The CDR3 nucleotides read TGTGCCAGCAGCAAACAGGTTACGAACACCGGGGAGCTGTTTTTT. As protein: CASSKQVTNTGELFF.

This CDR3 reads CASSLQGVLYGYTF. The CDR3 DNA sequence: TGTGCCAGCAGTTTACAGGGGGTCTTGTATGGCTACACCTTC. The genes are TRBV28 and TRBJ1-2, with 7 bases identical to TRBD1. V lost 2 bases to trimming and J lost 5 bases; unmatched junction nucleotides: 5. This CDR3 has 14 amino acids. CDR1 is MDHEN and CDR2 is SYDVKM in the germline V gene.

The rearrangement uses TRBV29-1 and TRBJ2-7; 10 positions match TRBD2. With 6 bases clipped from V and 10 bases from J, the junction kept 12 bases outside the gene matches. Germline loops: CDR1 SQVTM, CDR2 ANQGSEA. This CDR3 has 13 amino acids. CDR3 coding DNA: TGCAGCGTCGACGGACTAGCGGCTGAGGCCCAGTACTTC. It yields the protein CSVDGLAAEAQYF.

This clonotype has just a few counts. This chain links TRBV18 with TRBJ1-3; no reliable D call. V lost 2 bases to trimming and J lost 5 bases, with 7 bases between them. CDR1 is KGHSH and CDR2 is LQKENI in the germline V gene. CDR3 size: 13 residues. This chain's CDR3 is CASSPARRNTIYF. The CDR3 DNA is TGTGCCAGCTCACCAGCACGGCGAAACACCATATATTTT.

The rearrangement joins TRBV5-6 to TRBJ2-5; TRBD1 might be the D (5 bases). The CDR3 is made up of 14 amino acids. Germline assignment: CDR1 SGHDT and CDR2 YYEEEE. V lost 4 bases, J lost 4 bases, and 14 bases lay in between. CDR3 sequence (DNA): TGTGCCAGCAGCCTGCAGGGTAAGGCAGAGACCCAGTACTTC. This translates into CASSLQGKAETQYF.

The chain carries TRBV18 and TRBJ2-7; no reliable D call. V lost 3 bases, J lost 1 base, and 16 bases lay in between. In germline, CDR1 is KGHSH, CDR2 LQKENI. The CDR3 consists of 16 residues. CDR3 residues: CASSPFPAGMSYEQYF. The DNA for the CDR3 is TGTGCCAGCTCACCTTTCCCGGCAGGTATGTCCTACGAGCAGTACTTC.

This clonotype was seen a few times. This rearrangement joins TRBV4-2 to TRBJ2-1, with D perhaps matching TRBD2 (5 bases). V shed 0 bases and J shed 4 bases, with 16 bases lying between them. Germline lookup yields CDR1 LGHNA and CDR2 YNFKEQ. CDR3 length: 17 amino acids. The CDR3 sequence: CASSQEVPGRRYNEQFF. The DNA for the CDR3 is TGTGCCAGCAGCCAAGAGGTCCCAGGACGGAGGTACAATGAGCAGTTCTTC.

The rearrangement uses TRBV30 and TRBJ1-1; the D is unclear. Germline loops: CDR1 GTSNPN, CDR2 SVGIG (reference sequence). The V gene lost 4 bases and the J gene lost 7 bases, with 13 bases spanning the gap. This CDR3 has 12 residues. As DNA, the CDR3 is TGTGCCTGGAAAGGGTTGAACCTTGAAGCTTTCTTT. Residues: CAWKGLNLEAFF.

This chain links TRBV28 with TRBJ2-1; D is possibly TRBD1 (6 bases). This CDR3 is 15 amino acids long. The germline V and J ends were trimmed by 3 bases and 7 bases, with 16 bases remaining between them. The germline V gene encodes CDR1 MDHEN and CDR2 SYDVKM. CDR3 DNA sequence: TGTGCCAGCAGTTTTTGGGTACAGGGAAGGAATGAGCAGTTCTTC. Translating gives CASSFWVQGRNEQFF.

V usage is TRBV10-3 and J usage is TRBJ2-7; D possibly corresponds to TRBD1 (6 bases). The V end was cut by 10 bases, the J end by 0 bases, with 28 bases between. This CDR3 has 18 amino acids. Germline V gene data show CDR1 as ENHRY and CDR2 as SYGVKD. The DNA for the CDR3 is TGTGCCACAAAACAGGGAACTCAGATGGCCTTAAGCTCCTACGAGCAGTACTTC. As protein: CATKQGTQMALSSYEQYF.

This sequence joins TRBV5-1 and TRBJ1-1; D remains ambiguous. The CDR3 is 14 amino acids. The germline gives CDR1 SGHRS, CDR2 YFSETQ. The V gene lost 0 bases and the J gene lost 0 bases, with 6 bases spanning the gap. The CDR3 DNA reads TGCGCCAGCAGCTTGGTGCTTATGAACACTGAAGCTTTCTTT. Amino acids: CASSLVLMNTEAFF.

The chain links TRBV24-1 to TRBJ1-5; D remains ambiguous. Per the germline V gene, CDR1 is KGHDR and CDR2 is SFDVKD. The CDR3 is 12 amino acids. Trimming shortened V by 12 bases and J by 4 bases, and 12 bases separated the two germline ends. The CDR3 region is CAPIGRNQPQHF. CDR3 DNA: TGTGCCCCCATTGGCAGGAATCAGCCCCAGCATTTT.

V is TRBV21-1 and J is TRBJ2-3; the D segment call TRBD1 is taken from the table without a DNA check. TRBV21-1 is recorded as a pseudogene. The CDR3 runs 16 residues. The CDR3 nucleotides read TGTGCCAGCAGCAAAAGTAGACAGGGTACCACAGATACGCAGTATTTT. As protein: CASSKSRQGTTDTQYF.

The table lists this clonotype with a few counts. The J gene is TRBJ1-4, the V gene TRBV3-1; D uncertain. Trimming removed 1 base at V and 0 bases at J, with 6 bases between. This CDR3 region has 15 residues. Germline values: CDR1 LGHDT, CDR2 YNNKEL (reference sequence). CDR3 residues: CASSQGVATNEKLFF. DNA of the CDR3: TGTGCCAGCAGCCAAGGGGTTGCAACTAATGAAAAACTGTTTTTT.